This TCR beta chain was observed in a study of T-cell memory formation after mild COVID-19. Study-level points and caveats: The second-wave clones peaking on day 37 were not confirmed as SARS-CoV-2-specific. Contracting CD4+ clones lay largely in CM and EM, with CD8+ ones residing in EMRA.

This clonotype has only a few counts. The antigen is undetermined. TCRdb fed the 5' RACE reads into MiXCR, producing one record per CDR3 protein. This table has fewer than 700,000 distinct CDR3 sequences, less than 25% appearing once. The germline V gene has CDR1 DFQATT and CDR2 SNEGSKA (reference sequence). The CDR3 spans 15 residues. The germline V and J ends were trimmed by 5 bases and 0 bases, with 14 bases remaining between them. The specimen was PBMCs or a T cell subset sorted from them (not recorded which). The sequence derives from an adult woman who had mild COVID-19 (a few samples of this study predate the infection). Cell type and time point are not known. The V gene is TRBV20-1, the J gene TRBJ2-1; D is uncertain. The CDR3 bases are TGCAGTGCTGCCCCGATCTGGAGCTCCTACAATGAGCAGTTCTTC. Residues: CSAAPIWSSYNEQFF.